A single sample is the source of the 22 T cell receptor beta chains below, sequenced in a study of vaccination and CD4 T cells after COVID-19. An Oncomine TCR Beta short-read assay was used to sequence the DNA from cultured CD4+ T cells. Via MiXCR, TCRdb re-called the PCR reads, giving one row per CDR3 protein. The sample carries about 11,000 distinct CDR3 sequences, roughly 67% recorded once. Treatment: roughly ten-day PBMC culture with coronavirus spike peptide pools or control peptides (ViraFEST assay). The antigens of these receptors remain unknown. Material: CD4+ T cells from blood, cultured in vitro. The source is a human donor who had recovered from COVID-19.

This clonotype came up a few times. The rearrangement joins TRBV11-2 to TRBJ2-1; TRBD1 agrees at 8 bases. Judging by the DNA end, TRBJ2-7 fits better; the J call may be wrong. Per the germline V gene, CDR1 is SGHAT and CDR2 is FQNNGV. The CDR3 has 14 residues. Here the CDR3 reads CASSDDRGREEQYF. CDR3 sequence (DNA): TGTGCCAGCAGCGACGACAGGGGCCGAGAAGAGCAGTACTTC.

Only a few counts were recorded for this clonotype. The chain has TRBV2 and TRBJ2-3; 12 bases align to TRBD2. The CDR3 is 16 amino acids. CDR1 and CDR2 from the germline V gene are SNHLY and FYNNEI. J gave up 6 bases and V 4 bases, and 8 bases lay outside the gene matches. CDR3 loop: CASSAPLGLAGDTQYF. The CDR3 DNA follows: TGTGCCAGCAGTGCCCCGCTAGGACTAGCGGGGGATACGCAGTATTTT.

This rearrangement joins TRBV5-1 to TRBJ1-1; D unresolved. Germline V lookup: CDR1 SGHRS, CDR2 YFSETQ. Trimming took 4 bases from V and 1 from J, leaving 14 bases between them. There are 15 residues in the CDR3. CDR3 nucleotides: TGCGCCAGCAGCACTAGGCCCACAGAGAACACTGAAGCTTTCTTT. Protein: CASSTRPTENTEAFF.

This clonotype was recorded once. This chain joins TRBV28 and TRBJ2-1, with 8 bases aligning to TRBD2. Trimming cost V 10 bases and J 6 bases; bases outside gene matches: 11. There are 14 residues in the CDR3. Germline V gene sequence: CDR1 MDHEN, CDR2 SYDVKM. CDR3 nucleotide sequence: TGTGCCACCGGGGGGGGCACAGGCAGCAATGAGCAGTTCTTC. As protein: CATGGGTGSNEQFF.

The CDR3 region has the DNA TGTGCCAGCAGACAACTAGCGGGAATAAACACCGGGGAGCTGTTTTTT. Its translation: CASRQLAGINTGELFF. This chain connects TRBV2 to TRBJ2-2; the match to TRBD2 covers 10 bases. Germline assignment: CDR1 SNHLY and CDR2 FYNNEI. V lost 6 bases, J lost 2 bases, and 6 bases stayed unmatched. The CDR3 runs to 16 residues.

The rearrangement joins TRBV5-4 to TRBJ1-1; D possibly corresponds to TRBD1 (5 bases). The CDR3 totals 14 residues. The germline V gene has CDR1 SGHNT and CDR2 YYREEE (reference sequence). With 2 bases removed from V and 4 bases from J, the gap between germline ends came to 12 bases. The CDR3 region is CASSFEGASTEAFF. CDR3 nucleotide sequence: TGTGCCAGCAGCTTCGAAGGGGCGAGCACTGAAGCTTTCTTT.

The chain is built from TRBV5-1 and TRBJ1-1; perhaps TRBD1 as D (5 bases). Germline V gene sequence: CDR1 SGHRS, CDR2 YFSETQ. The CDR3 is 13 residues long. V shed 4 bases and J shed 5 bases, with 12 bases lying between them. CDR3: CASSVFQGTEAFF. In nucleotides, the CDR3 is TGCGCCAGCAGCGTGTTTCAGGGAACTGAAGCTTTCTTT.

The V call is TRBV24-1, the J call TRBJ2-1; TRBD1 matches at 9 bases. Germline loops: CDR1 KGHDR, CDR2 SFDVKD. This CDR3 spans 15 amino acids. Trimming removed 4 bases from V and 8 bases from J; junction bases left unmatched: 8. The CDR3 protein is CATSERRTGVDEQFF. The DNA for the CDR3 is TGTGCCACCAGTGAGCGACGGACAGGGGTTGATGAGCAGTTCTTC.

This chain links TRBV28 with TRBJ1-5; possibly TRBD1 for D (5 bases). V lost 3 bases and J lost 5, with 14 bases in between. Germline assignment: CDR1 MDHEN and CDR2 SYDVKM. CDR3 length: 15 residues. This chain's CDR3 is CASSFIPGLDQPQHF. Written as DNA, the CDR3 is TGTGCCAGCAGTTTCATACCAGGGCTCGATCAGCCCCAGCATTTT.

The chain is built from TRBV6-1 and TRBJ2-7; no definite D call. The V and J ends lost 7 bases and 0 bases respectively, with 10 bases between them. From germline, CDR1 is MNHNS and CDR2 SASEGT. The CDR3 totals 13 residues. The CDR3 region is CASKEVSSYEQYF. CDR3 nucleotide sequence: TGTGCCAGCAAAGAGGTTAGCTCCTACGAGCAGTACTTC.

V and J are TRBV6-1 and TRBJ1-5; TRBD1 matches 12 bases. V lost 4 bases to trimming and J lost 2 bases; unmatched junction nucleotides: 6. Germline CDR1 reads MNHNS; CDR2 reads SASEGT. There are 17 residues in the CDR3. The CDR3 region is CASSGGTGGHGNQPQHF. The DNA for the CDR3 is TGTGCCAGCAGTGGAGGGACAGGGGGCCACGGCAATCAGCCCCAGCATTTT.

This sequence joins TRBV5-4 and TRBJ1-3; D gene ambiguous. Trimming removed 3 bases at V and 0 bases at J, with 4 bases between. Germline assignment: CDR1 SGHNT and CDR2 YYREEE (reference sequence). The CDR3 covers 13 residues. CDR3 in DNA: TGTGCCAGCAGCTCGGGCTCTGGAAACACCATATATTTT. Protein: CASSSGSGNTIYF.

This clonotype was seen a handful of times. CDR3 residues: CASSAEDRGQRTF. The DNA for the CDR3 is TGTGCCAGCAGCGCCGAGGACAGGGGGCAGCGGACCTTC. The rearrangement links TRBV7-2 to TRBJ1-2; the match to TRBD1 covers 11 bases. Germline V gene sequence: CDR1 SGHTA, CDR2 FQGNSA. The ends lost 5 bases at V and 14 bases at J; junction bases unmatched: 10. The CDR3 length is 13 residues.

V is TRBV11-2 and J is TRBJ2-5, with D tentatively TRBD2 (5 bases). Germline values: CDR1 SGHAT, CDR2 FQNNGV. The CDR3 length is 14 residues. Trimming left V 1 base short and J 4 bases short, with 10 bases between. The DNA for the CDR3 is TGTGCCAGCAGCTTAGGCGGAGGAGGAGAGACCCAGTACTTC. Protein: CASSLGGGGETQYF. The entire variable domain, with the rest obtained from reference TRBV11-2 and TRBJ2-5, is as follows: EAGVAQSPRYKIIEKRQSVAFWCNPISGHATLYWYQQILGQGPKLLIQFQNNGVVDDSQLPKDRFSAERLKGVDSTLKIQPAKLEDSAVYLCASSLGGGGETQYFGPGTRLLVL.

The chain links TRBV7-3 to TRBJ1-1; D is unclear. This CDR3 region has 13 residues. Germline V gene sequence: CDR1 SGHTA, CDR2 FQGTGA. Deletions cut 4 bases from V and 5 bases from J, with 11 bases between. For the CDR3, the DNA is TGTGCCAGCAGCTGGAACAGTGAAACTGAAGCTTTCTTT. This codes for CASSWNSETEAFF. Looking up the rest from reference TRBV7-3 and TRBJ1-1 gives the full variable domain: GAGVSQTPSNKVTEKGKYVELRCDPISGHTALYWYRQSLGQGPEFLIYFQGTGAADDSGLPNDRFFAVRPEGSVSTLKIQRTERGDSAVYLCASSWNSETEAFFGQGTRLTVV.

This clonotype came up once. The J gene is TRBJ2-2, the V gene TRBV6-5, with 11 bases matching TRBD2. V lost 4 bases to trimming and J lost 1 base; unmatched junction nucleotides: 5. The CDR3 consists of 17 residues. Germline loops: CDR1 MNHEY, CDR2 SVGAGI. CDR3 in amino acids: CASSSLTSGKNTGELFF. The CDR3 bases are TGTGCCAGCAGTTCCCTGACTAGCGGGAAGAACACCGGGGAGCTGTTTTTT.

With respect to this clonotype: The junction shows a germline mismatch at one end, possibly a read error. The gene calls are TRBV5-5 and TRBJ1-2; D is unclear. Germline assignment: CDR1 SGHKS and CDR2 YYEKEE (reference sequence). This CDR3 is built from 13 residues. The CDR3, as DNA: TGTGCCAGCAGCGTCAGCTTGGAGTCTGTTACTCTCTTC. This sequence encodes CASSVSLESVTLF.

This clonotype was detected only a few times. CDR3 DNA: TGCAGTGCCACCACTAGCGGGGACTACGAGCAGTACTTC. Translated: CSATTSGDYEQYF. The chain joins TRBV20-1 to TRBJ2-7, with 10 bases that match TRBD2. The V and J ends lost 6 bases and 3 bases, in that order; junction bases with no gene match: 5. The CDR3 is made up of 13 amino acids. The V gene's germline CDR1 is DFQATT and CDR2 SNEGSKA (reference sequence).

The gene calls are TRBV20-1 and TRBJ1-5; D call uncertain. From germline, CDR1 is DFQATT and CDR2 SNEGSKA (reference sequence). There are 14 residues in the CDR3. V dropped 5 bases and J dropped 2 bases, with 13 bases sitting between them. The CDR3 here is CSAQTTHRNQPQHF. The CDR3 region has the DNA TGCAGTGCTCAAACTACCCACCGCAATCAGCCCCAGCATTTT.

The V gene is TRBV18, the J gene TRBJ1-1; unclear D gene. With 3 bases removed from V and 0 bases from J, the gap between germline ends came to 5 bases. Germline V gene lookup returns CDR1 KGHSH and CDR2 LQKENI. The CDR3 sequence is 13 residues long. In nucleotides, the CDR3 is TGTGCCAGCTCACCTACGGTGAACACTGAAGCTTTCTTT. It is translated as CASSPTVNTEAFF.

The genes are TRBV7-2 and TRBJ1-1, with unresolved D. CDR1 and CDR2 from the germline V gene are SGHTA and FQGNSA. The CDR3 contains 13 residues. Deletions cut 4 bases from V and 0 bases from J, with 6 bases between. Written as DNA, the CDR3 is TGTGCCAGCAGCTGGGCGCTGAACACTGAAGCTTTCTTT. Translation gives CASSWALNTEAFF.

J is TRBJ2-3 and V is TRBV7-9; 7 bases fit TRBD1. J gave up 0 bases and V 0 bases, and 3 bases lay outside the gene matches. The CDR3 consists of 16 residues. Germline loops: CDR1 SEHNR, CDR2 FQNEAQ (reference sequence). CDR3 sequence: CASSLAGQRSTDTQYF. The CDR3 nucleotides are TGTGCCAGCAGCTTAGCGGGACAGCGAAGCACAGATACGCAGTATTTT.